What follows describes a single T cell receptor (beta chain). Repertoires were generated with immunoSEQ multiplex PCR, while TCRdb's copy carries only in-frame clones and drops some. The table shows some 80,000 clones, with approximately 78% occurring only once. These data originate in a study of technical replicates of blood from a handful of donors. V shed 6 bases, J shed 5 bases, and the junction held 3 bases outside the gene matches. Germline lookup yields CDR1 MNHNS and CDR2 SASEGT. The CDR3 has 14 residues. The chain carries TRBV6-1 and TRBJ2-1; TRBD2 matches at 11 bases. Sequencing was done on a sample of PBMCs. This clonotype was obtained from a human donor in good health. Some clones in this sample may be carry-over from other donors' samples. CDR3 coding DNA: TGTGCCAGCAGGACTAGCGGGACCAACAATGAGCAGTTCTTC. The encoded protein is CASRTSGTNNEQFF.